The T cell receptor beta chain under discussion was sequenced for a study of cytomegalovirus exposure and HLA in healthy donors (dated by TCRdb to about 2017). As for the study more broadly: According to an earlier analysis of 587 of the donors, about 179 million T cells yielded some 110 million unique TCR beta sequences and approximately 300 Gb of sequence data. An early release covering about 600 HLA-typed donors comprised 250 to 350 gigabases of sequencing data and tens of millions of unique TCR sequences. Of the roughly 400 genotyped donors, roughly 76% were placed in the genetic ancestry cluster associated with self-reported Caucasian donors. The study aimed to test whether cataloging public T cell receptors could reveal signatures of past pathogen exposure. The T cell repertoires of some 670 subjects were profiled by immunosequencing and related to cytomegalovirus serostatus. A separate validation cohort of roughly 120 different subjects was used in addition to the roughly 640-subject first cohort. High-throughput TCR immunosequencing, statistical association of individual TCRs with disease status, and machine learning were combined to predict cytomegalovirus infection status. To study patterns of TCR occurrence, a later analysis re-analyzed previously published TCR beta repertoires from just over 650 donors and added high-resolution HLA genotyping. The later analysis used no new phenotypic data to find candidate immune exposures, relying instead on TCR beta sequences and their occurrence across donors. An earlier analysis of roughly 600 of the donors used high-throughput TCR beta sequencing to judge whether each TCR beta V gene segment behaved as functional or pseudogenic. Donor age, sex, ethnicity and CMV serostatus were compiled together with the repertoire data. In a later genetic analysis, genome-wide SNP genotypes for about three fifths of the roughly 670 donors were used, and that subset was treated as a discovery cohort. All discovery cohort repertoires had been generated using a single sequencing platform. HLA typing included class I and class II loci at four-digit resolution. Typing coverage varied by locus: about 629-630 donors for A, B, C, DRB1 and DQB1; roughly 520 for DQA1; around 610 for DPA1; around 450 for DPB1. About five DR-DQ haplotypes were treated as single units for association and clustering because of strong linkage in the cohort. Among about 360 genotyped donors of the cohort, an average of about 240,000 unique TCR beta nucleotide sequences were sequenced per donor, around 18% of them non-productive.

Paper-wide results and their limitations: Correlated functional status among segregating V segments might be attributable to linkage disequilibrium, but an unknown experimental factor could not be ruled out. A later genetic analysis reported fewer N-insertions in productive TCRs among donors in an Asian-associated ancestry cluster than the roughly 690-donor mean. Broadly in line with IMGT annotations, most TCR beta V segments showed up in productive rearrangements about 87% or about 30% of the time in an earlier analysis of 450 to 600 of the donors. The 87-base-pair reads could not distinguish some IMGT-functional V segments, including TRBV6-2 and TRBV6-3, so those segments were excluded. According to a later analysis, parvovirus B19, influenza, CMV and Epstein-Barr virus appeared linked to several top co-occurrence clusters. A further reported finding was that TCR beta sequences accurately predicted the HLA-A and HLA-B alleles for most subjects in the first cohort. The study listed 150 to 200 TCR beta chains as associated with cytomegalovirus. In a later analysis, the rate of TCR association differed among HLA loci, with DRB1 alleles having the most associated TCRs and HLA-C alleles having the fewest. When HLA alleles, especially DR and DQ, strongly co-occurred, attributing TCR associations to individual alleles was difficult. A cluster of highly shared sequence variants was judged likely to represent a technical artifact of the sequencing pipeline. In a later genetic analysis, a missense DCLRE1C variant was associated with V-gene and J-gene trimming of TCR beta chains, and the association was replicated in an independent cohort. In vitro tests confirmed that a few of the cytomegalovirus-associated TCR beta chains recognize cytomegalovirus antigens. In a later analysis, most CMV-associated TCR beta chains were found to appear HLA-restricted, with HLA associations seemingly driven largely by CMV exposure. Sequencing depth was assumed to be roughly uniform across donors in the presence/absence analyses, though that assumption may not hold. This cohort had only TCR beta chains sequenced, and the lack of alpha or paired-chain data limited which features could be detected. CMV serostatus was the only immune exposure information available for the cohort. Because HLA typing was missing for some donors at each locus, association tests included only the typed subset. The classifier was reported to diagnose cytomegalovirus status with high specificity and sensitivity in both the original cohort and the validation cohort. Most TCR sequences were observed very rarely across donors, whereas some public TCRs were present in many individuals. Specific HLA alleles were associated with roughly 17,000 TCR beta sequences at a false discovery rate of 0.05 in a later analysis. Compared with equally common non-associated chains, HLA-associated TCR beta chains in a later analysis were more clonally expanded and had lower generation probabilities. The authors suggested that the approach could potentially be generalized to other disease states and immunological phenotypes. Because counts were too low, seventeen rarely observed V segments, including chromosome 9 orphons, were excluded from the earlier analysis of around 590 of the donors.

The CDR3 covers 11 residues, taking in both the cysteine and the phenylalanine. The read is trimmed to its CDR3 DNA, 33 bases read in frame from base 1. The junction carries 8 bases between V and J, which are trimmed by 7 bases and 6 bases respectively. The germline V gene gives CDR1 as MDHEN and CDR2 as SYDVKM. The cohort was made up of 666 healthy bone marrow donors. At the time of sampling, every cohort member was nominally healthy, though immune exposures that went unrecorded were likely present. The donor was CMV seronegative and belonged to the group of 352 seronegative cohort members. A peripheral blood sample was collected from each donor, and TCR beta sequencing was performed on peripheral blood mononuclear cells. The Qiagen DNeasy Blood Extraction Kit was used to extract genomic DNA from the blood cell samples. Library construction relied on the immunoSEQ multiplex PCR assay. For the multiplex PCR, a mixture combining 60 forward primers for TCR Vbeta segments and 13 reverse primers for TCR Jbeta segments was used. The CDR3 region of rearranged TCR beta genes was amplified from genomic DNA with a multiplex PCR assay. The Illumina HiSeq System was used to sequence the amplified TCR beta libraries as 87-base-pair reads. As for how the authors treated the data: A later analysis tallied 80 million to 95 million unique TCR beta chains across the 650 to 750 repertoires, and some 10 million of those chains were shared by two or more donors. To remove PCR and sequencing errors, raw reads were error-corrected and collapsed into unique sequences using a nearest-neighbor algorithm that merged closely related sequences. To assign V, D and J gene segments, CDR3 sequences were aligned to IMGT reference sequences. Each retained sequence needed at least a six-nucleotide match to both a V gene segment and a J gene segment. Rearrangements were called productive when the CDR3 lacked stop codons and stayed in frame with V and J; all others were non-productive. Following IMGT convention, CDR3 was defined as the stretch from the second conserved V-encoded cysteine up to the conserved J-encoded phenylalanine. In an earlier analysis of some 550 of the donors, sequences lacking an unambiguous match to a single V gene segment were excluded. An earlier analysis of 500 to 700 of the donors classified V segments as functional when productive rearrangements were above 56.7% and as segregating when the standard deviation between donors was above 5%. To diagnose cytomegalovirus status from the catalog of TCR beta chain sequences, a statistical classification framework was built. A later analysis assigned V and J genes by comparing TCR nucleotide sequences with IMGT/GENE-DB human TR gene sequences. The TCRdist pipeline was used in a later analysis to assign CDR3 sequences and most-parsimonious VDJ recombination scenarios. In a later analysis, each TCR beta chain was defined by its CDR3 amino acid sequence together with its V-gene family, and reads without a unique V-gene family were excluded. To address suspected cross-contamination and a sequencing artifact, a later analysis removed roughly 640 highly shared, low-generation-probability nucleotide sequences. In a later analysis, a clonal expansion index was calculated for each public chain from normalized within-repertoire ranks of inferred template counts. Generation probabilities in a later analysis came from a VDJ recombination model fitted to out-of-frame rearrangements, and those results were checked against IGoR. Hypergeometric tests were used in a later analysis to score TCR-TCR, TCR-HLA and TCR-CMV co-occurrence, with a repertoire-size bias correction applied to the TCR pairs. A later analysis estimated false discovery rates by permuting HLA or CMV assignments 20 times. In a later analysis, co-occurring TCRs were grouped with DBSCAN, and TCRdist sequence similarity was added when clustering was performed within HLA-allele-positive subsets. Co-occurrence clustering excluded repertoires with fewer than 30,000 or more than 120,000 public chains, plus five with anomalous nucleotide sharing. The table comes from immuneACCESS by way of TCRdb, which keeps in-frame sequences with V and J called. Part of the clones is missing from these tables; in studies checked, under half for an unresolved V gene and the rest for unknown reasons. V, J and clone size derive from that table, while D and trimming were established from the DNA sequence. The sample data list 120,000 to 150,000 clones, and 80% of these were observed just once. The ten largest clones take up around 5% of the sample.

Concerning this clone itself: Its antigen remains unidentified. Base qualities were left out, and no much larger clone turns up one base away.

The receptor chain draws on TRBV28 and TRBJ2-3; the D gene is possibly TRBD2, with 5 bases matching. The source is a male donor in good health and CMV-seronegative. Sequenced input: PBMCs. The encoded CDR3 is CASTPGDTQYF. The DNA reads as follows: TGTGCCAGCACCCCGGGGGATACGCAGTATTTT.